This TCR beta chain was identified in a study of blood T cell repertoires in COVID-19. Study details: The United States, Italy and Spain supplied acute and convalescent COVID-19 samples.

TCRdb's table, derived via immunoSEQ multiplex PCR, lists solely in-frame clones and lacks some. The data contain a few hundred thousand clones, around 80% of them singletons. Germline loops: CDR1 ENHRY, CDR2 SYGVKD. With V trimmed by 5 bases and J by 2 bases, 2 bases remained unmatched. The CDR3 has 15 residues. V usage is TRBV10-3 and J usage is TRBJ2-5; 13 bases are a match to TRBD2. The receptor comes from a woman in her forties who had recovered from COVID-19. Sequenced sample: peripheral blood. The CDR3 protein is CAISLLAGGQETQYF. CDR3 bases: TGTGCCATCAGTCTACTAGCGGGGGGGCAAGAGACCCAGTACTTC.